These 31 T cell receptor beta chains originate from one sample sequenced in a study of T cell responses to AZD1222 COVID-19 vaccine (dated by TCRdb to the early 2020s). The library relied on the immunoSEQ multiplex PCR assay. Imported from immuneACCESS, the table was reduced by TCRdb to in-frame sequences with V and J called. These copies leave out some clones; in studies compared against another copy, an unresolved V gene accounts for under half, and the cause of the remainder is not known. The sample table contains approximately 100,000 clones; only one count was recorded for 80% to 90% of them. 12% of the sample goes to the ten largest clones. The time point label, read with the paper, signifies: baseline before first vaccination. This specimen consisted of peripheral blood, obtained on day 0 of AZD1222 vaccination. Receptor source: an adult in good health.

CDR3 amino acids: CASSQDPGKGTQYF. CDR3 coding DNA: TGCGCCAGCAGCCAAGATCCTGGAAAGGGGACCCAGTACTTC. This chain uses TRBV4-1 with TRBJ2-5; D gene ambiguous. CDR1 and CDR2 from the germline V gene are MGHRA and YSYEKL. Trimming took off 0 bases at V and 7 bases at J, with 12 bases between the two ends. The CDR3 is 14 residues long.

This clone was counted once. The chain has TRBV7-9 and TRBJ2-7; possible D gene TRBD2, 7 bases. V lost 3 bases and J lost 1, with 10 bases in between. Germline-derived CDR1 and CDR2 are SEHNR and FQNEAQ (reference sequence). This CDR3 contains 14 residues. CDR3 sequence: CASSFGGASYEQYF. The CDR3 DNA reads TGTGCCAGCAGCTTTGGGGGGGCTTCCTACGAGCAGTACTTC.

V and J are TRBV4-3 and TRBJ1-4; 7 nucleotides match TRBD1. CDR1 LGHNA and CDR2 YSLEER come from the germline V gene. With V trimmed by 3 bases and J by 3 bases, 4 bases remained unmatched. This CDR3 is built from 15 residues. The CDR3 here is CASSQGDSSNEKLFF. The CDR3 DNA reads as TGCGCCAGCAGCCAGGGGGACAGTTCTAATGAAAAACTGTTTTTT.

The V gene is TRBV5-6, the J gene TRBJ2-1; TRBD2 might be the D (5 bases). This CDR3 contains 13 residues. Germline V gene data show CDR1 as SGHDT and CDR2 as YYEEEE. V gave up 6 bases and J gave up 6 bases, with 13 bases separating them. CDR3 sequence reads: CASIGGPTNEQFF. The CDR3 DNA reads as TGTGCCAGCATCGGCGGGCCCACCAATGAGCAGTTCTTC.

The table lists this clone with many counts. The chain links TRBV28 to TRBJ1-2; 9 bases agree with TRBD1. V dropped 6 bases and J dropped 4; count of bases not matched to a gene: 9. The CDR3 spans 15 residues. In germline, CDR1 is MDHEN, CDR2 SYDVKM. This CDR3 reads CASSLTGGVFYGYTF. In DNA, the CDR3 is TGTGCCAGCAGCTTAACAGGGGGCGTCTTCTATGGCTACACCTTC.

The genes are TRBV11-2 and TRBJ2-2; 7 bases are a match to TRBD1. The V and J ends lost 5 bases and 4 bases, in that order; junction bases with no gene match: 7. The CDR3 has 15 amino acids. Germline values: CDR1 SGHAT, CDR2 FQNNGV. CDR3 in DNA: TGTGCCAGCAGCGTATACAGGGGAACCACCGGGGAGCTGTTTTTT. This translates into CASSVYRGTTGELFF.

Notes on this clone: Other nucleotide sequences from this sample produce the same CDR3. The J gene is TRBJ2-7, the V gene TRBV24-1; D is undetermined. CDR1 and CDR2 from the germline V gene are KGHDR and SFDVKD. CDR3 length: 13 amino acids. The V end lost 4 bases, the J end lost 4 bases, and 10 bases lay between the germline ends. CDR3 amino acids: CATSDAGTYEQYF. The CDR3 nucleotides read TGTGCCACCAGTGACGCAGGAACGTACGAGCAGTACTTC.

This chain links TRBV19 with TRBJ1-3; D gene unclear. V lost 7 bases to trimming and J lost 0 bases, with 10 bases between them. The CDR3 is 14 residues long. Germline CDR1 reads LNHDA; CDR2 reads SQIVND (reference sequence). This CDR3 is CASMPGSSGNTIYF. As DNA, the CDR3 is TGTGCCAGTATGCCGGGGAGCTCTGGAAACACCATATATTTT. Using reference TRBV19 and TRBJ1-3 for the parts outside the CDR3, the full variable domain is DGGITQSPKYLFRKEGQNVTLSCEQNLNHDAMYWYRQDPGQGLRLIYYSQIVNDFQKGDIAEGYSVSREKKESFPLTVTSAQKNPTAFYLCASMPGSSGNTIYFGEGSWLTVV.

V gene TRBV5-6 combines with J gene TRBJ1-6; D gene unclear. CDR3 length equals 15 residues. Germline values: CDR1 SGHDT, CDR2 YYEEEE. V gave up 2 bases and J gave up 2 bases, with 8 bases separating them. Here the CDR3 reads CASSLRGAYNSPLHF. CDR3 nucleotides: TGTGCCAGCAGCTTACGGGGTGCCTATAATTCACCCCTCCACTTT.

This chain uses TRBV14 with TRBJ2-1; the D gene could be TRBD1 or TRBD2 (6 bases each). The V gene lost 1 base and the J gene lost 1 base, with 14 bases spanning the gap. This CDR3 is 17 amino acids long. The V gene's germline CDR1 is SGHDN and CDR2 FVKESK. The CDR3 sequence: CASSQVRGGFSYNEQFF. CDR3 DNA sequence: TGTGCCAGCAGCCAAGTTCGAGGGGGGTTTTCCTACAATGAGCAGTTCTTC. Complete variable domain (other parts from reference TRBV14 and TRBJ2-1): EAGVTQFPSHSVIEKGQTVTLRCDPISGHDNLYWYRRVMGKEIKFLLHFVKESKQDESGMPNNRFLAERTGGTYSTLKVQPAELEDSGVYFCASSQVRGGFSYNEQFFGPGTRLTVL.

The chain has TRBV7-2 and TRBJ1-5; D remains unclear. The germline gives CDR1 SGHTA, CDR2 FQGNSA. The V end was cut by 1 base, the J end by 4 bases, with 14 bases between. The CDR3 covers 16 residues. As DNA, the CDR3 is TGTGCCAGCAGCTTAGTTACGGGCCCCTATAATCAGCCCCAGCATTTT. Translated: CASSLVTGPYNQPQHF. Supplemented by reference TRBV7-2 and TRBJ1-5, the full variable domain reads GAGVSQSPSNKVTEKGKDVELRCDPISGHTALYWYRQSLGQGLEFLIYFQGNSAPDKSGLPSDRFSAERTGGSVSTLTIQRTQQEDSAVYLCASSLVTGPYNQPQHFGDGTRLSIL.

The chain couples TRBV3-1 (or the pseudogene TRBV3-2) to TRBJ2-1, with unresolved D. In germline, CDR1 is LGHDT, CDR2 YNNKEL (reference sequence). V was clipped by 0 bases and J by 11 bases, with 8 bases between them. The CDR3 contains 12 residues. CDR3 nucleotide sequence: TGTGCCAGCAGCCAAGAGGGCGCGAAGCAGTTCTTC. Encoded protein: CASSQEGAKQFF.

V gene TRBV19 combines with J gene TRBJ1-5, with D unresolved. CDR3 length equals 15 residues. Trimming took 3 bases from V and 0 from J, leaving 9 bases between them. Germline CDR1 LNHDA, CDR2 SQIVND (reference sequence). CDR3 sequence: CASSIEHNSNQPQHF. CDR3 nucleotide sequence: TGTGCCAGTAGTATTGAGCATAATAGCAATCAGCCCCAGCATTTT.

CDR3 residues: CASSAPRGDGYNEQFF. The DNA for the CDR3 is TGTGCCAGCAGCGCCCCCCGGGGAGACGGGTACAATGAGCAGTTCTTC. The chain couples TRBV5-4 to TRBJ2-1, with D perhaps TRBD2 (5 bases). Trimming stripped 4 bases from V and 4 bases from J, with 18 bases between. Germline V lookup: CDR1 SGHNT, CDR2 YYREEE (reference sequence). The CDR3 spans 16 residues.

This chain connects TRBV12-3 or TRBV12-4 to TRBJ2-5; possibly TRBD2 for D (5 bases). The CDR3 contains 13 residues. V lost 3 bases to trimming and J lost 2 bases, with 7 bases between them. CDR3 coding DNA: TGTGCCAGCAGTTTTAGGAGGCAAGAGACCCAGTACTTC. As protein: CASSFRRQETQYF.

This CDR3 is CASSIRNYGYTF. CDR3 sequence (DNA): TGTGCCAGCAGTATCAGGAACTATGGCTACACCTTC. This chain links TRBV2 with TRBJ1-2; D is unresolved. CDR1 SNHLY and CDR2 FYNNEI come from the germline V gene. CDR3 size: 12 residues. V lost 5 bases, J lost 2 bases, and 6 bases lay in between.

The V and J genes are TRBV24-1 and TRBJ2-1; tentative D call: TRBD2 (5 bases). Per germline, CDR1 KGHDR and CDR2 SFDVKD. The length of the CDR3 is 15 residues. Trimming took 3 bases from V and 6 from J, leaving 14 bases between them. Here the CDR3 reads CATSDVGVGLNEQFF. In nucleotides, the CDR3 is TGTGCCACCAGTGATGTCGGGGTCGGCCTCAATGAGCAGTTCTTC.

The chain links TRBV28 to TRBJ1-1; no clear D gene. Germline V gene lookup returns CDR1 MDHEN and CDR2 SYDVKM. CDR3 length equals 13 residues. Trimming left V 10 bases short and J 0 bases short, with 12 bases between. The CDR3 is CATKGVLNTEAFF. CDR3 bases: TGTGCCACCAAGGGAGTGTTGAACACTGAAGCTTTCTTT.

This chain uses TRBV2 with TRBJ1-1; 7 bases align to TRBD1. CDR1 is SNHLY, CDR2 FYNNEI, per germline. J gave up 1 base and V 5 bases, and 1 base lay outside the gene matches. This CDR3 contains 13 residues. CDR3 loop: CASSRDRNTEAFF. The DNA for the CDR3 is TGTGCCAGCAGTAGGGACAGGAACACTGAAGCTTTCTTT.

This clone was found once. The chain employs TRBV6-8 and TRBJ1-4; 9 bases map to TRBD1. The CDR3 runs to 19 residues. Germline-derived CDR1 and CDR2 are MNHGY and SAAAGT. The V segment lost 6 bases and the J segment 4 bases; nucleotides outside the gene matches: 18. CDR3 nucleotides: TGTGCCAGCAGCCCCCGGGACAGGGATAGAAACCCTTTTAATGAAAAACTGTTTTTT. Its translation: CASSPRDRDRNPFNEKLFF.

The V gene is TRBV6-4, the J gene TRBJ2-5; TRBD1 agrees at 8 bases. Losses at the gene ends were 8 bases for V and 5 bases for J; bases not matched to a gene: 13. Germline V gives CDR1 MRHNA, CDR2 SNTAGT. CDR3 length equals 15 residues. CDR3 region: CASPRTGSTLETQYF. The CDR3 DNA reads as TGTGCCAGCCCTAGGACAGGGAGTACGTTGGAGACCCAGTACTTC.

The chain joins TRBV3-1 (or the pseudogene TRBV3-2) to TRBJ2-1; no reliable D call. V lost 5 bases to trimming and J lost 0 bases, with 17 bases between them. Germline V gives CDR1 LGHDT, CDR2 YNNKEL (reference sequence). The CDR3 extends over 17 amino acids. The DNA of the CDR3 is TGTGCCAGCAGCAACACGGACGCCGGTAGCTCCTACAATGAGCAGTTCTTC. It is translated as CASSNTDAGSSYNEQFF.

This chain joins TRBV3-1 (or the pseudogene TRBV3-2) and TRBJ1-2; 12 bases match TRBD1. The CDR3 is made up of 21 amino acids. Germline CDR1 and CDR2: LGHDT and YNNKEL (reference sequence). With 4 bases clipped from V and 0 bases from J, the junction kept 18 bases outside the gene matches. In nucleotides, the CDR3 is TGTGCCAGCAGCCTATTCTTTCCTGAGGGACAGGGGGCCCATCCTAACTATGGCTACACCTTC. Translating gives CASSLFFPEGQGAHPNYGYTF.

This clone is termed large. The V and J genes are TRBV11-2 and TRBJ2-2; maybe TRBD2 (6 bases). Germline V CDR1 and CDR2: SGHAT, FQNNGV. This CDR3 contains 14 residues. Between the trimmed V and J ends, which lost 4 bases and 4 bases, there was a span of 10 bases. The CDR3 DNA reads TGTGCCAGCAGCTCGGCGGGGTCCACCGGGGAGCTGTTTTTT. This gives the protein CASSSAGSTGELFF.

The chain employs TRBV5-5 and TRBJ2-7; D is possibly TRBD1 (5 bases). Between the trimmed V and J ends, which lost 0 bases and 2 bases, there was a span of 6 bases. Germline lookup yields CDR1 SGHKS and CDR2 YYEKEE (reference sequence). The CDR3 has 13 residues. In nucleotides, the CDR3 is TGTGCCAGCAGCTTGGGGACAACCTACGAGCAGTACTTC. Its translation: CASSLGTTYEQYF.

The CDR3 nucleotides are TGTGCCAGCAGTTTGACAGGGGAATACTCCTACGAGCAGTACTTC. Its protein product is CASSLTGEYSYEQYF. The chain employs TRBV27 and TRBJ2-7; TRBD1 matches 8 bases. The V segment lost 3 bases and the J segment 0 bases; nucleotides outside the gene matches: 4. Germline values: CDR1 MNHEY, CDR2 SMNVEV (reference sequence). This CDR3 has 15 amino acids.

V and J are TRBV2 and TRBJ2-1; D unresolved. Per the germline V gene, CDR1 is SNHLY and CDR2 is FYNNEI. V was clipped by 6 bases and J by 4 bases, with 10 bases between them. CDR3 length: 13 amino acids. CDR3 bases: TGTGCCAGCAGCGTTTGGTCGTACAATGAGCAGTTCTTC. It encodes CASSVWSYNEQFF.

The CDR3 DNA sequence: TGTGCCAGCAGTGACGGGGCAGGCACAGATACGCAGTATTTT. It specifies CASSDGAGTDTQYF. The chain uses TRBV6-4 and TRBJ2-3, with D perhaps matching TRBD1 (5 bases). Trimming took 2 bases from V and 1 from J, leaving 7 bases between them. This CDR3 comprises 14 residues. CDR1 is MRHNA, CDR2 SNTAGT, per germline.

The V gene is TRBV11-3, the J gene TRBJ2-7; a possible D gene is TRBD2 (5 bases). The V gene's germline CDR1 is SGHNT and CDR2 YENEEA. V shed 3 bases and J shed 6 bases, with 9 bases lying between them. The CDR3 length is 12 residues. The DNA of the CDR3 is TGTGCCAGCAGCTTCGCGGGTGGCGAGCAGTACTTC. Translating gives CASSFAGGEQYF.

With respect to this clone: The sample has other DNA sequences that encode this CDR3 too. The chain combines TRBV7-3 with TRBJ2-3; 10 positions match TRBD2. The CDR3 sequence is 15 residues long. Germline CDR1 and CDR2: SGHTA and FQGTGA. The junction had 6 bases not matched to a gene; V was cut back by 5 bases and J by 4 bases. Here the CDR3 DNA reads TGTGCCAGCAGCCCCTTAGCGGGAGGAGCAGATACGCAGTATTTT. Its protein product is CASSPLAGGADTQYF.

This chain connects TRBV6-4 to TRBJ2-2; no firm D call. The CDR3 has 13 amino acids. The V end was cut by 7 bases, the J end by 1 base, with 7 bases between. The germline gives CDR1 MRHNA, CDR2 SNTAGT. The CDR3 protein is CASIGVNTGELFF. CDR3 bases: TGTGCCAGCATTGGGGTGAACACCGGGGAGCTGTTTTTT.